Described below is a single TCR beta chain sequence and its context. What antigen it recognizes has not been identified. No base qualities exist here, and no much larger clone lies one base off it. Enrolling through a virtual design, the prospective study's participants ranged in age from roughly 18 to 95 years and lived across some 22 United States geographic areas. In the prospective study, participants were assigned to cohorts based on the clinical history participants reported in a screening survey and a study questionnaire. Recovered participants in ImmuneRACE Cohort 3 were defined by two consecutive negative NP/OP PCR tests, clearance by a healthcare professional, or resolution of symptoms. In the prospective study, whole blood, serum and a nasopharyngeal or oropharyngeal swab were collected from each participant by mobile phlebotomists. Prospective study participants could optionally give additional blood draws and questionnaires over an approximately two-month period. Before DNA extraction, prospective study blood samples were shipped either frozen or at room temperature.

The sample originates from a study of blood T cell repertoires in COVID-19 (dated by TCRdb to about 2020). Study-level background: Samples from collaborators originated in the United States, Italy and Spain and spanned both the acute and convalescent phases of COVID-19. The material from the prospective study consisted of cDNA or gDNA derived from T cells, B-cell-depleted T cells, or PBMCs. Deeply sampled blood TCRbeta repertoires from subjects exposed to, actively infected with, or recovered from COVID-19 were included in the dataset. A freely available public database, intended as a resource for researchers studying the immune response to SARS-CoV-2, is where the repertoires were released. The samples were drawn from the first 160 participants of the ongoing ImmuneRACE study and from about 1,200 subjects provided by 6 global collaborators. A de-identified subject ID, COVID-19 status, age in years and sex were almost always included in the sample metadata. Where available, HLA class I and class II types were taken from metadata supplied by the sample provider and were not determined by assay-based typing. Results and caveats for the whole study, not just this receptor: The amount of clinical and demographic metadata varied by source and participant and was provided uncurated.

TCRbeta CDR3 regions were amplified from genomic DNA by means of the immunoSEQ Assay, a bias-controlled multiplex PCR. On the study's bioinformatics: Nucleated cell counts per sample were estimated from amplification of reference gene primers within the assay. Sequence reads were collapsed and filtered to measure the absolute abundance of every unique TCRbeta CDR3 rearrangement. For each sample, productive Simpson clonality was calculated by taking the square root of Simpson's diversity index across productive rearrangements. TCRdb limited this immuneACCESS table to in-frame rearrangements with V and J called. A share of clones is missing; checked studies link under half to unresolved V genes, and the rest is unexplained. V and J calls and clone size are those listed in that table; D and trimming were worked out from the DNA. This sample gives around 470,000 clones in total; 90% of them show up just once. The ten largest clones capture more than 0.55% of the sample.

The germline V end is reduced by 3 bases and the J end by 2 bases; junction bases left unmatched: 10. According to the germline V gene, CDR1 reads MDHEN and CDR2 reads SYDVKM. The CDR3 has 17 amino acids, counting the end cysteine and phenylalanine. Of the read, only the CDR3 DNA is kept; its 51 bases are in frame from base 1. This receptor was obtained from a man younger than 30 who had recovered from COVID-19. The chain couples TRBV28 to TRBJ2-7, and TRBD2 aligns with 10 junction nucleotides. Sequenced material: PBMCs or T cells enriched from blood (not recorded which). The DNA sequence reads TGTGCCAGCAGTTTCCGAAAGACTAGCGGGCTTGCCTACGAGCAGTACTTC. This gives the protein CASSFRKTSGLAYEQYF.